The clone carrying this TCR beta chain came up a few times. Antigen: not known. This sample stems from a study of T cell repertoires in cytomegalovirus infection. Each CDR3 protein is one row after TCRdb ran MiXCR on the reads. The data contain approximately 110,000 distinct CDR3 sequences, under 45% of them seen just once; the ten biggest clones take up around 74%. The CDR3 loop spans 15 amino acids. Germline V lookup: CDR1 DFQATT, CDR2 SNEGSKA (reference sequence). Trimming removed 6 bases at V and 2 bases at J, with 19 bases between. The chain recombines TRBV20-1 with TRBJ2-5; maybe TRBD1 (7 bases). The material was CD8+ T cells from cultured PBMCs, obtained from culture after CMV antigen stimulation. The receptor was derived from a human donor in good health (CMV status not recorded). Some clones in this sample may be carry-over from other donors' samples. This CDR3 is CSATGYGSKQETQYF. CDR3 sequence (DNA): TGCAGTGCGACAGGGTACGGGAGCAAACAAGAGACCCAGTACTTC.